This TCR beta chain originates from a study of CXCR3-negative and CXCR3-positive naive CD8 T cells. Study in general: The libraries together contributed 110 million to 150 million TRB reads, each supplying about 1.5 +/- 0.3 million.

The study, taken as a whole, reports: More hydrophobic TRB CDR3s occurred in CXCR3-positive than in CXCR3-negative naive cells.

In preparing the TRB cDNA libraries, 5' RACE with UMI labels was used. TCRdb processed the 5' RACE reads again and assigns one entry to each CDR3 protein, with no DNA. The specimen's table records 90,000 to 150,000 distinct CDR3 sequences. To note about this clonotype: The antigen remains undetermined.

Germline-derived CDR1 and CDR2 are DFQATT and SNEGSKA (reference sequence). The CDR3 runs 15 residues. The V and J genes are TRBV20-1 and TRBJ2-7; TCRdb's D gene call, TRBD2, goes unchecked for lack of DNA. The sequence was collected from a human donor in good health. Some clones in this sample may be carry-over from other donors' samples. Sequencing used naive CXCR3+ CD8+ T cells from blood. Subset specified: CD45RO-CCR7+CD27+CD95- naive CD8+ T cells expressing CXCR3 (TNR3+). The CDR3 here is CSASGEVATSYEQYF.